This passage covers 32 T cell receptor beta chains from one sample sequenced in a study of blood T cell repertoires in COVID-19. Here immunoSEQ multiplex PCR was the method, and the copy in TCRdb shows in-frame clones only, minus some. The sample contains over 200,000 clones, about 89% of which appear only once. Input material: PBMCs or T cells enriched from blood (not recorded which). Receptors were obtained from a man aged 35 to 55 who had recovered from COVID-19.

A few counts support this clone. The chain has TRBV28 and TRBJ1-5; TRBD1 matches 7 bases. The junction had 10 bases not matched to a gene; V was cut back by 1 base and J by 1 base. This CDR3 comprises 18 residues. CDR1 MDHEN and CDR2 SYDVKM come from the germline V gene. CDR3: CASSLFALGGQSNQPQHF. For the CDR3, the DNA is TGTGCCAGCAGTTTATTCGCTCTGGGGGGACAGAGCAATCAGCCCCAGCATTTT. The entire variable domain, with the rest obtained from reference TRBV28 and TRBJ1-5, is as follows: DVKVTQSSRYLVKRTGEKVFLECVQDMDHENMFWYRQDPGLGLRLIYFSYDVKMKEKGDIPEGYSVSREKKERFSLILESASTNQTSMYLCASSLFALGGQSNQPQHFGDGTRLSIL.

The rearrangement uses TRBV7-9 and TRBJ1-1, with 12 bases identical to TRBD1. CDR3 size: 16 residues. The germline gives CDR1 SEHNR, CDR2 FQNEAQ (reference sequence). V shed 5 bases, J shed 4 bases, and the junction held 8 bases outside the gene matches. CDR3 bases: TGTGCCAGCAGCCCGGGGACAGGGGGCTGGGGCACTGAAGCTTTCTTT. Amino acids: CASSPGTGGWGTEAFF.

The chain combines TRBV4-1 with TRBJ2-5, with TRBD1 matching over 10 bases. With 4 bases clipped from V and 4 bases from J, the junction kept 15 bases outside the gene matches. Germline assignment: CDR1 MGHRA and CDR2 YSYEKL. The CDR3 contains 18 residues. CDR3 in DNA: TGCGCCAGCAGCCTTTCCGGGACAGGGGTGGGTCGGGGAGAGACCCAGTACTTC. As protein: CASSLSGTGVGRGETQYF.

This clone has a single count. J is TRBJ2-1 and V is TRBV18; D ambiguous. Trimming removed 3 bases at V and 6 bases at J, with 9 bases between. CDR3 length: 13 amino acids. The germline gives CDR1 KGHSH, CDR2 LQKENI. The CDR3 sequence is CASSPVELNEQFF. The DNA for the CDR3 is TGTGCCAGCTCACCGGTGGAGCTCAATGAGCAGTTCTTC.

This chain joins TRBV6-6 and TRBJ2-5, with a tentative D call TRBD1 (6 bases). V gave up 4 bases and J gave up 2 bases, with 8 bases separating them. Looked up from germline, CDR1 is MNHNY and CDR2 is SVGAGI (reference sequence). The CDR3 has 13 residues. DNA for the CDR3: TGTGCCAGCAGTTGGACAGTTCAAGAGACCCAGTACTTC. The encoded protein is CASSWTVQETQYF.

The chain combines TRBV15 with TRBJ1-3, with a possible D match to TRBD1 (5 bases). Germline V gene data show CDR1 as LNHNV and CDR2 as YYDKDF (reference sequence). This CDR3 has 16 amino acids. Trimming cost V 0 bases and J 0 bases, with 9 bases left between them. DNA of the CDR3: TGTGCCACCAGCAGAGATGACAGTAGCTCTGGAAACACCATATATTTT. The encoded protein is CATSRDDSSSGNTIYF.

The chain carries TRBV2 and TRBJ2-1; a possible D gene is TRBD2 (5 bases). The CDR3 is made up of 19 amino acids. The V end was cut by 2 bases, the J end by 0 bases, with 20 bases between. Germline V gene data show CDR1 as SNHLY and CDR2 as FYNNEI. CDR3 nucleotides: TGTGCCAGCAGTGAATTAAGTTCGCGCGGGCCCCGCTCCTACAATGAGCAGTTCTTC. It yields the protein CASSELSSRGPRSYNEQFF.

The rearrangement joins TRBV29-1 to TRBJ1-6; no firm D call. CDR1 and CDR2 (germline): SQVTM, ANQGSEA. Trimming cost V 5 bases and J 5 bases, with 13 bases left between them. The CDR3 is made up of 14 amino acids. The CDR3 spells CSVQEGSHNSPLHF. The CDR3 nucleotides are TGCAGCGTTCAGGAGGGCTCGCATAATTCACCCCTCCACTTT.

The rearrangement links TRBV9 to TRBJ2-2; 7 bases fit TRBD1. Germline V CDR1 and CDR2: SGDLS, YYNGEE. The V and J ends lost 4 bases and 7 bases, in that order; junction bases with no gene match: 10. The CDR3 contains 15 residues. The CDR3 protein is CASSHRTGSDGELFF. DNA for the CDR3: TGTGCCAGCAGCCACCGGACAGGTTCGGACGGGGAGCTGTTTTTT.

V gene TRBV6-5 combines with J gene TRBJ2-3; the match to TRBD2 covers 13 bases. Trimming took 4 bases from V and 7 from J; bases not matched to a gene: 5. The CDR3 runs to 15 residues. Germline CDR1 and CDR2: MNHEY and SVGAGI. CDR3 protein: CASSLGTSGAHTQYF. CDR3 bases: TGTGCCAGCAGTTTGGGGACTAGCGGGGCTCATACGCAGTATTTT.

The chain has TRBV29-1 and TRBJ1-4; TRBD1 matches 7 bases. There are 13 residues in the CDR3. Germline V lookup: CDR1 SQVTM, CDR2 ANQGSEA. The junction had 5 bases not matched to a gene; V was cut back by 6 bases and J by 4 bases. CDR3 nucleotides: TGCAGCGTCTTGACAGGGTATAATGAAAAACTGTTTTTT. Its protein product is CSVLTGYNEKLFF.

V and J are TRBV28 and TRBJ2-1; possibly TRBD1 for D (6 bases). Germline assignment: CDR1 MDHEN and CDR2 SYDVKM. The CDR3 contains 14 residues. V was trimmed by 6 bases and J by 15 bases, leaving 24 bases between them. The CDR3 loop is CASRLRGVTMRVFF. CDR3 bases: TGTGCCAGCAGACTCAGGGGAGTTACAATGAGAGTGTTCTTC.

The V gene is TRBV27, the J gene TRBJ2-4, with 9 bases aligning to TRBD2. CDR3 size: 17 residues. J was trimmed by 2 bases and V by 4 bases; bases with no gene match: 9. Germline V gene lookup returns CDR1 MNHEY and CDR2 SMNVEV (reference sequence). The CDR3 loop reads CASSSRGGMGTKNIQYF. The CDR3 nucleotides are TGTGCCAGCAGTTCGCGGGGGGGAATGGGAACCAAAAACATTCAGTACTTC.

This chain uses TRBV6-6 with TRBJ2-7, with a tentative D call TRBD2 (5 bases). V gave up 5 bases and J gave up 2 bases, with 22 bases separating them. The CDR3 length is 17 residues. Germline CDR1 MNHNY, CDR2 SVGAGI (reference sequence). As DNA, the CDR3 is TGTGCCAGCAGTCCGCGCGCGGGTGCGGGTACCACCTACGAGCAGTACTTC. Its protein product is CASSPRAGAGTTYEQYF.

To note about this clone: The junction shows a germline mismatch at one end, possibly a read error. The gene calls are TRBV19 and TRBJ2-7, with 9 bases aligning to TRBD1. This CDR3 has 14 amino acids. CDR1 and CDR2 from the germline V gene are LNHDA and SQIVND (reference sequence). CDR3 amino acids: CASSKRTGVYQQYF. CDR3 nucleotides: TGTGCCAGTAGTAAACGGACAGGGGTCTACCAGCAGTACTTC. The entire variable domain, with the rest obtained from reference TRBV19 and TRBJ2-7, is as follows: DGGITQSPKYLFRKEGQNVTLSCEQNLNHDAMYWYRQDPGQGLRLIYYSQIVNDFQKGDIAEGYSVSREKKESFPLTVTSAQKNPTAFYLCASSKRTGVYQQYFGPGTRLTVT.

This chain links TRBV12-3 or TRBV12-4 with TRBJ1-1; 8 bases line up with TRBD1. The CDR3 sequence is 12 residues long. Losses at the gene ends were 6 bases for V and 7 bases for J; bases not matched to a gene: 4. The CDR3 DNA sequence: TGTGCCAGCAGAGCGACAGGGGTTGAAGCTTTCTTT. It yields the protein CASRATGVEAFF.

V is TRBV24-1 and J is TRBJ2-5; TRBD2 is a possible D gene (6 bases). Per germline, CDR1 KGHDR and CDR2 SFDVKD. The CDR3 is made up of 15 amino acids. Trimming left V 3 bases short and J 5 bases short, with 15 bases between. The CDR3 is CATSDPREPGETQYF. The DNA for the CDR3 is TGTGCCACCAGTGATCCCCGGGAGCCGGGTGAGACCCAGTACTTC.

The chain carries TRBV30 and TRBJ2-3; 7 bases match TRBD2. This CDR3 region has 12 residues. CDR1 and CDR2 (germline): GTSNPN, SVGIG (reference sequence). V was clipped by 7 bases and J by 1 base; unmatched bases: 2. The CDR3 is CASRGGTDTQYF. In DNA form, the CDR3 reads TGTGCCTCCCGGGGGGGCACAGATACGCAGTATTTT. Drawing the rest from reference TRBV30 and TRBJ2-3, the complete variable domain is SQTIHQWPATLVQPVGSPLSLECTVEGTSNPNLYWYRQAAGRGLQLLFYSVGIGQISSEVPQNLSASRPQDRQFILSSKKLLLSDSGFYLCASRGGTDTQYFGPGTRLTVL.

This clone appeared a few times. The rearrangement uses TRBV7-6 and TRBJ1-1; TRBD1 agrees at 8 bases. This CDR3 comprises 15 residues. J was trimmed by 4 bases and V by 5 bases; bases with no gene match: 9. Germline lookup yields CDR1 SGHVS and CDR2 FNYEAQ. CDR3 protein: CASSDRGGRVTEAFF. CDR3 in DNA: TGTGCCAGCAGCGACAGGGGAGGGCGAGTCACTGAAGCTTTCTTT.

The chain has TRBV7-3 and TRBJ2-5; maybe TRBD2 (6 bases). With 1 base removed from V and 1 base from J, the gap between germline ends came to 13 bases. CDR1 is SGHTA and CDR2 is FQGTGA in the germline V gene. CDR3 size: 16 residues. CDR3 sequence reads: CASSLNRAGIQETQYF. The CDR3 region has the DNA TGTGCCAGCAGCTTAAATAGAGCGGGTATCCAAGAGACCCAGTACTTC.

The V gene is TRBV19, the J gene TRBJ1-1; weak D call: TRBD1 (5 bases). With 4 bases removed from V and 12 bases from J, the gap between germline ends came to 18 bases. This CDR3 is 13 amino acids long. Germline loops: CDR1 LNHDA, CDR2 SQIVND (reference sequence). DNA of the CDR3: TGTGCCAGTAGTACCCAACGTCTTGGGGCGTCTTTCTTT. Protein: CASSTQRLGASFF. The full variable domain, completed using reference TRBV19 and TRBJ1-1, is DGGITQSPKYLFRKEGQNVTLSCEQNLNHDAMYWYRQDPGQGLRLIYYSQIVNDFQKGDIAEGYSVSREKKESFPLTVTSAQKNPTAFYLCASSTQRLGASFFGQGTRLTVV.

The chain combines TRBV29-1 with TRBJ2-3; 15 nucleotides match TRBD2. Trimming took 2 bases from V and 1 from J; bases not matched to a gene: 16. CDR1 and CDR2 from the germline V gene are SQVTM and ANQGSEA. The CDR3 has 21 residues. Here the CDR3 DNA reads TGCAGCGTTGAATCCCGGACTAGCGGGAGGGCCCGGGTGAGCCGCACAGATACGCAGTATTTT. This sequence encodes CSVESRTSGRARVSRTDTQYF.

The chain couples TRBV11-3 to TRBJ2-2; D unclear. V lost 1 base and J lost 6, with 9 bases in between. The CDR3 has 14 residues. Germline CDR1 and CDR2: SGHNT and YENEEA. The CDR3 reads CASSLVRSAGELFF. The DNA for the CDR3 is TGTGCCAGCAGCTTAGTCCGGTCCGCCGGGGAGCTGTTTTTT.

This clone was seen just once. The gene calls are TRBV20-1 and TRBJ1-4; D remains ambiguous. This CDR3 has 11 amino acids. V lost 3 bases to trimming and J lost 9 bases, with 8 bases between them. CDR1 and CDR2 from the germline V gene are DFQATT and SNEGSKA (reference sequence). The CDR3 DNA reads TGCAGTGCTAGGTCCAGGCAAAAACTGTTTTTT. It encodes CSARSRQKLFF.

This chain links TRBV28 with TRBJ1-6; no definite D call. The CDR3 sequence is 12 residues long. Trimming took off 6 bases at V and 11 bases at J, with 11 bases between the two ends. CDR1 and CDR2 (germline): MDHEN, SYDVKM. The chain's CDR3 is CASSQHPAPLHF. For the CDR3, the DNA is TGTGCCAGCAGCCAACACCCAGCACCCCTCCACTTT.

V is TRBV7-3 and J is TRBJ2-3, with 7 bases fitting TRBD1. The germline CDR1 and CDR2 sequences are SGHTA and FQGTGA. The CDR3 runs to 15 residues. The V and J ends lost 3 bases and 0 bases, in that order; junction bases with no gene match: 3. The CDR3 is CASSFTGASTDTQYF. The CDR3 bases are TGTGCCAGCAGCTTTACAGGGGCGAGCACAGATACGCAGTATTTT.

CDR3 protein: CASSIRTAETQYF. The DNA for the CDR3 is TGTGCCAGCTCAATCAGGACAGCGGAGACCCAGTACTTC. The gene calls are TRBV18 and TRBJ2-5; a possible D gene is TRBD1 (6 bases). Trimming removed 5 bases at V and 5 bases at J, with 12 bases between. Germline CDR1 reads KGHSH; CDR2 reads LQKENI. This CDR3 has 13 residues.

This clone was recorded a few times. The chain recombines TRBV10-2 with TRBJ2-7, with 11 bases matching TRBD2. The CDR3 loop spans 17 amino acids. V lost 2 bases and J lost 5; bases outside the gene matches: 11. Germline V gene sequence: CDR1 WSHSY, CDR2 SAAADI. DNA for the CDR3: TGCGCCAGCAGTGAGAGGGTTAGCGGGAGGGTAACGAACGAGCAGTACTTC. This translates into CASSERVSGRVTNEQYF.

As concerns this clone: The sample has other DNA sequences that encode this CDR3 too. The chain carries TRBV19 and TRBJ2-5; D possibly corresponds to TRBD1 (6 bases). The V end lost 9 bases, the J end lost 5 bases, and 10 bases lay between the germline ends. The CDR3 sequence is 11 residues long. Germline V gene data show CDR1 as LNHDA and CDR2 as SQIVND (reference sequence). CDR3 nucleotide sequence: TGTGCCAGCCGTACAGGGGAGACCCAGTACTTC. Its protein is CASRTGETQYF.

The chain uses TRBV18 and TRBJ2-7, with D possibly being TRBD2 (5 bases). V gave up 3 bases and J gave up 0 bases, with 9 bases separating them. This CDR3 contains 14 residues. CDR1 KGHSH and CDR2 LQKENI come from the germline V gene. CDR3 loop: CASSPLGSSYEQYF. CDR3 DNA sequence: TGTGCCAGCTCACCTTTGGGGAGCTCCTACGAGCAGTACTTC.

The V gene is TRBV7-9, the J gene TRBJ2-5, with D perhaps matching TRBD1 (6 bases). The CDR3 consists of 13 residues. The V end was cut by 4 bases, the J end by 2 bases, with 8 bases between. The germline V gene has CDR1 SEHNR and CDR2 FQNEAQ (reference sequence). DNA for the CDR3: TGTGCCAGCAGCTGGGGACAACAAGAGACCCAGTACTTC. It is translated as CASSWGQQETQYF.

The chain carries TRBV15 and TRBJ1-2; D is ambiguous. V lost 0 bases, J lost 7 bases, and 3 bases lay in between. The CDR3 has 11 residues. Per the germline V gene, CDR1 is LNHNV and CDR2 is YYDKDF (reference sequence). CDR3 bases: TGTGCCACCAGCAGAGAGAGTGGCTACACCTTC. Translation: CATSRESGYTF. Combining the CDR3 with reference TRBV15 and TRBJ1-2 gives the whole variable domain DAMVIQNPRYQVTQFGKPVTLSCSQTLNHNVMYWYQQKSSQAPKLLFHYYDKDFNNEADTPDNFQSRRPNTSFCFLDIRSPGLGDTAMYLCATSRESGYTFGSGTRLTVV.